A single sample is the source of the 32 T cell receptor beta chains below, sequenced in a study of T cells in Graves' hyperthyroidism and ophthalmopathy. TCR beta CDR3 sequences were amplified from RNA transcripts. The TCR CDR3 was amplified in a first-round RT-PCR using the HTBI primer set. One entry per CDR3 protein, called by TCRdb with MiXCR from the multiplex PCR reads. The sample lists a few hundred thousand distinct CDR3 sequences, about a sixth occurring once. Sequencing used blood. The origin of the receptors is a woman aged 30 to 39 with Graves' hyperthyroidism.

A note on this clonotype: Just one base apart from a much larger clone, this may be a read error. The rearrangement links TRBV11-2 to TRBJ2-1; no clear D gene. Looked up from germline, CDR1 is SGHAT and CDR2 is FQNNGV. The CDR3 covers 15 residues. For the CDR3, the DNA is TGTGCCGGCAGCTTAGGAATCGTATCCTACAATGAGCAGTTCTTC. This sequence encodes CAGSLGIVSYNEQFF. The full variable domain, its missing parts supplied by reference TRBV11-2 and TRBJ2-1, is EAGVAQSPRYKIIEKRQSVAFWCNPISGHATLYWYQQILGQGPKLLIQFQNNGVVDDSQLPKDRFSAERLKGVDSTLKIQPAKLEDSAVYLCAGSLGIVSYNEQFFGPGTRLTVL.

The chain recombines TRBV9 with TRBJ2-3; D call uncertain. This CDR3 is built from 12 residues. Trimming stripped 4 bases from V and 9 bases from J, with 12 bases between. The germline V gene encodes CDR1 SGDLS and CDR2 YYNGEE. The CDR3, as DNA: TGTGCCAGCAGCCGCGGACCCTCGACGCAGTATTTT. Protein: CASSRGPSTQYF.

The chain employs TRBV6-1 and TRBJ2-1; 11 bases are shared with TRBD2. Germline loops: CDR1 MNHNS, CDR2 SASEGT. The CDR3 spans 15 residues. V gave up 5 bases and J gave up 13 bases; unmatched junction bases: 13. The CDR3 is CASSNAGLAEGPQFF. CDR3 in DNA: TGTGCCAGCAGTAACGCGGGACTAGCGGAAGGGCCCCAGTTCTTC.

The chain is built from TRBV9 and TRBJ2-7; D remains unclear. Trimming stripped 0 bases from V and 7 bases from J, with 14 bases between. Germline values: CDR1 SGDLS, CDR2 YYNGEE. The CDR3 covers 14 residues. The CDR3 is CASSVEVGSREQYF. In nucleotides, the CDR3 is TGTGCCAGCAGCGTAGAGGTCGGCAGTAGAGAGCAGTACTTC.

This clonotype was observed at least ten times. V gene TRBV29-1 combines with J gene TRBJ2-1, with 9 bases lining up with TRBD2. After removal of 6 bases from V and 5 bases from J, the junction contained 5 bases not matched to a gene. The germline CDR1 and CDR2 sequences are SQVTM and ANQGSEA. The length of the CDR3 is 13 residues. The CDR3 bases are TGCAGCGTCATACTAGCGGGCCACAATGAGCAGTTCTTC. Amino acid sequence: CSVILAGHNEQFF.

This clonotype was found many times. The rearrangement joins TRBV28 to TRBJ2-1, with D perhaps TRBD2 (5 bases). Trimming cost V 5 bases and J 12 bases, with 20 bases left between them. Germline V gives CDR1 MDHEN, CDR2 SYDVKM. This CDR3 region has 14 residues. The CDR3 reads CASSRGILAPVQFF. The CDR3 coding sequence is TGTGCCAGCAGTCGGGGAATTCTAGCACCCGTGCAGTTCTTC.

This clonotype appeared many times. The chain employs TRBV2 and TRBJ2-3; unclear D gene. Germline values: CDR1 SNHLY, CDR2 FYNNEI. Deletions cut 2 bases from V and 3 bases from J, with 9 bases between. The CDR3 consists of 14 residues. For the CDR3, the DNA is TGTGCCAGCAGTGAAAACTTTAGAACAGATACGCAGTATTTT. It specifies CASSENFRTDTQYF.

This sequence joins TRBV7-9 and TRBJ2-7; TRBD1 agrees at 7 bases. The ends lost 5 bases at V and 2 bases at J; junction bases unmatched: 12. Germline CDR1 SEHNR, CDR2 FQNEAQ (reference sequence). This CDR3 has 16 residues. CDR3 sequence reads: CASSPETVTGAYEQYF. The CDR3 nucleotides are TGTGCCAGCAGCCCTGAAACTGTTACAGGGGCCTACGAGCAGTACTTC.

This clonotype showed up many times. The CDR3 here is CASIATGDTEAFF. CDR3 DNA sequence: TGTGCCAGCATTGCTACAGGGGACACTGAAGCTTTCTTT. The chain links TRBV6-1 to TRBJ1-1, with TRBD1 matching 7 bases. V trimming: 7 bases; J trimming: 3 bases; junction bases outside the gene matches: 5. Germline CDR1 MNHNS, CDR2 SASEGT. There are 13 residues in the CDR3.

Comment on this clonotype: A much larger clone lies one base from this, so it may be a read error. This chain uses TRBV2 with TRBJ2-2; a possible D gene is TRBD2 (6 bases). V was shortened by 4 bases and J by 7 bases, with 13 bases between the two germline ends. Germline V lookup: CDR1 SNHLY, CDR2 FYNNEI. The CDR3 contains 14 residues. Here the CDR3 reads CASSARGSVGELFF. Here the CDR3 DNA reads TGTGCCAGCAGTGCCCGGGGGAGCGTCGGGGAGCTGTTTTTT. Supplemented by reference TRBV2 and TRBJ2-2, the full variable domain reads EPEVTQTPSHQVTQMGQEVILRCVPISNHLYFYWYRQILGQKVEFLVSFYNNEISEKSEIFDDQFSVERPDGSNFTLKIRSTKLEDSAMYFCASSARGSVGELFFGEGSRLTVL.

This clonotype has only a few counts. The rearrangement uses TRBV27 and TRBJ1-2, with D possibly TRBD1 on 5 matching bases. The germline CDR1 and CDR2 sequences are MNHEY and SMNVEV (reference sequence). The CDR3 length is 13 residues. V was shortened by 3 bases and J by 7 bases, with 12 bases between the two germline ends. The CDR3 DNA follows: TGTGCCAGCAGTTTTGCAGGGTGGTCTGGCTACACCTTC. It yields the protein CASSFAGWSGYTF.

This clonotype was seen a few times. CDR3 sequence: CASSLSMGDEQYF. The CDR3 DNA follows: TGTGCCAGCAGTTTATCTATGGGGGACGAGCAGTACTTC. The gene calls are TRBV27 and TRBJ2-7; D could derive from TRBD1 or TRBD2 (5 bases each). Trimming took 0 bases from V and 5 from J, leaving 8 bases between them. This CDR3 is 13 amino acids long. Germline V gives CDR1 MNHEY, CDR2 SMNVEV (reference sequence).

This clonotype occurred a few times. V and J are TRBV4-3 and TRBJ2-7; maybe TRBD2 (6 bases). Germline lookup yields CDR1 LGHNA and CDR2 YSLEER. Trimming pared 1 base from V and 5 bases from J, leaving 15 bases between. The CDR3 length is 15 residues. In nucleotides, the CDR3 is TGCGCCAGCAGCCAAGCCCTAGCGCGGTCGCACGAGCAGTACTTC. It yields the protein CASSQALARSHEQYF.

This clonotype was found many times. V and J are TRBV10-1 and TRBJ2-5, with 10 bases identical to TRBD1. The CDR3 is made up of 16 amino acids. After removal of 4 bases from V and 4 bases from J, the junction contained 9 bases not matched to a gene. Germline CDR1 WNHNN, CDR2 SYGVQD (reference sequence). The CDR3 coding sequence is TGCGCCAGCAGTGCCGGGGGACAGGGGATGCGAGAGACCCAGTACTTC. Protein: CASSAGGQGMRETQYF.

Ten or more counts support this clonotype. The V and J genes are TRBV2 and TRBJ2-2, with D possibly being TRBD1 (6 bases). The CDR3 contains 14 residues. Germline loops: CDR1 SNHLY, CDR2 FYNNEI. V lost 4 bases and J 0 bases, leaving 6 bases between the germline ends. This CDR3 reads CASSAGANTGELFF. For the CDR3, the DNA is TGTGCCAGCAGTGCAGGGGCGAACACCGGGGAGCTGTTTTTT.

The V gene is TRBV24-1, the J gene TRBJ2-2; tentative D call: TRBD1 (6 bases). There are 17 residues in the CDR3. Per germline, CDR1 KGHDR and CDR2 SFDVKD. V was clipped by 0 bases and J by 7 bases, with 17 bases between them. CDR3 sequence reads: CATSDLYGTGFGGELFF. In DNA form, the CDR3 reads TGTGCCACCAGTGATTTGTACGGTACAGGGTTCGGCGGGGAGCTGTTTTTT.

The rearrangement joins TRBV4-2 to TRBJ2-3; either TRBD1 or TRBD2 may supply D (5 bases each). This CDR3 comprises 16 residues. CDR1 and CDR2 (germline): LGHNA, YNFKEQ. With 3 bases removed from V and 0 bases from J, the gap between germline ends came to 13 bases. Here the CDR3 DNA reads TGTGCCAGCAGCCACCCGGGGCTAGAAAGCACAGATACGCAGTATTTT. It translates to CASSHPGLESTDTQYF.

This clonotype was detected ten times or more. The V and J genes are TRBV5-1 and TRBJ2-7; 9 bases agree with TRBD2. The CDR3 extends over 14 amino acids. V lost 5 bases to trimming and J lost 6 bases; unmatched junction nucleotides: 9. The germline CDR1 and CDR2 sequences are SGHRS and YFSETQ. CDR3 bases: TGCGCCAGCAGAACCGGGACTAGCCCGTCCGAGCAGTACTTC. Protein product: CASRTGTSPSEQYF.

The chain carries TRBV28 and TRBJ1-3; perhaps TRBD1 as D (5 bases). The germline V gene has CDR1 MDHEN and CDR2 SYDVKM. V was cut by 5 bases and J by 0 bases, with 17 bases left in between. There are 17 residues in the CDR3. The CDR3 spells CASSDIPGRISGNTIYF. The CDR3, as DNA: TGTGCCAGCAGTGATATACCGGGACGAATCTCTGGAAACACCATATATTTT.

CDR3 sequence: CASSPTGTGGLAANEKLFF. DNA for the CDR3: TGTGCCAGCAGCCCAACCGGGACAGGAGGATTGGCGGCTAATGAAAAACTGTTTTTT. The chain carries TRBV5-4 and TRBJ1-4; 8 bases are shared with TRBD1. V lost 4 bases, J lost 3 bases, and 17 bases stayed unmatched. The CDR3 is 19 amino acids. Germline V gives CDR1 SGHNT, CDR2 YYREEE (reference sequence).

This clonotype was counted between two and nine times. The chain uses TRBV4-3 and TRBJ2-3, with D hard to call. The V end was cut by 1 base, the J end by 4 bases, with 9 bases between. The germline V gene has CDR1 LGHNA and CDR2 YSLEER. The length of the CDR3 is 14 residues. CDR3 in DNA: TGCGCCAGCAGCCAAGTCGGGTTGGCAGATACGCAGTATTTT. Its protein is CASSQVGLADTQYF.

This clonotype was counted ten times or more. This chain connects TRBV10-3 to TRBJ2-7; 9 bases fit TRBD1. With V trimmed by 4 bases and J by 2 bases, 6 bases remained unmatched. CDR3 length equals 15 residues. CDR1 and CDR2 (germline): ENHRY, SYGVKD. The CDR3 DNA reads TGTGCCATCAGTGGGGACAGGGTAGAAGCCTACGAGCAGTACTTC. It codes for CAISGDRVEAYEQYF.

The chain combines TRBV27 with TRBJ1-2, with TRBD1 as a possible D gene (5 bases). Deletions cut 0 bases from V and 10 bases from J, with 15 bases between. CDR1 is MNHEY and CDR2 is SMNVEV in the germline V gene (reference sequence). This CDR3 has 14 amino acids. Here the CDR3 DNA reads TGTGCCAGCAGTTTATCTCCGGGACGGGCAGTCTACACCTTC. It specifies CASSLSPGRAVYTF.

This chain uses TRBV5-6 with TRBJ2-2, with D perhaps TRBD1 (6 bases). The length of the CDR3 is 13 residues. The germline gives CDR1 SGHDT, CDR2 YYEEEE. The V end was cut by 4 bases, the J end by 7 bases, with 11 bases between. CDR3 sequence (DNA): TGTGCCAGCAGCCTGGGGGCGGGCGGGGAGCTGTTTTTT. It specifies CASSLGAGGELFF.

The chain has TRBV24-1 and TRBJ2-3; the D gene is possibly TRBD1 (7 bases). The CDR3 has 19 amino acids. Germline CDR1 KGHDR, CDR2 SFDVKD. Trimming cost V 0 bases and J 5 bases, with 23 bases left between them. CDR3 loop: CATSDLYPPTGEVGDTQYF. DNA for the CDR3: TGTGCCACCAGTGATTTGTATCCCCCCACAGGGGAGGTCGGAGATACGCAGTATTTT.

This clonotype turned up a few times. The junction and the germline gene differ at one end; a read error may be behind it. The rearrangement joins TRBV4-2 to TRBJ2-1; 8 positions agree with TRBD2. The CDR3 runs 16 residues. In germline, CDR1 is LGHNA, CDR2 YNFKEQ. The CDR3 loop reads CASSQEGTSSYNEQFF. In DNA form, the CDR3 reads TGTGCCAGCAGTCAAGAAGGGACTAGCTCCTACAATGAGCAGTTCTTC.

This clonotype was detected many times. The chain employs TRBV6-1 and TRBJ2-7, with D tentatively TRBD2 (6 bases). The V end was cut by 5 bases, the J end by 3 bases, with 14 bases between. This CDR3 comprises 14 residues. Germline CDR1 reads MNHNS; CDR2 reads SASEGT. The CDR3 nucleotides are TGTGCCAGCAGTTATGAGGGAGGAAGCTACGAGCAGTACTTC. It codes for CASSYEGGSYEQYF.

The gene calls are TRBV19 and TRBJ2-7; possible D gene TRBD1, 6 bases. V shed 3 bases and J shed 2 bases, with 14 bases lying between them. CDR3 size: 15 residues. CDR1 and CDR2 from the germline V gene are LNHDA and SQIVND (reference sequence). The CDR3 region is CASSMWGHVPYEQYF. CDR3 DNA sequence: TGTGCCAGTAGTATGTGGGGGCACGTTCCCTACGAGCAGTACTTC.

This clonotype came up many times. The rearrangement links TRBV2 to TRBJ2-3; TRBD1 aligns across 8 bases. Trimming removed 5 bases from V and 1 base from J; junction bases left unmatched: 5. This CDR3 region has 15 residues. Germline CDR1 and CDR2: SNHLY and FYNNEI. CDR3 protein: CASSPDRERTDTQYF. CDR3 sequence (DNA): TGTGCCAGCAGTCCGGACAGGGAACGCACAGATACGCAGTATTTT. The variable domain in full, with the rest retrieved from reference TRBV2 and TRBJ2-3, is EPEVTQTPSHQVTQMGQEVILRCVPISNHLYFYWYRQILGQKVEFLVSFYNNEISEKSEIFDDQFSVERPDGSNFTLKIRSTKLEDSAMYFCASSPDRERTDTQYFGPGTRLTVL.

The chain employs TRBV4-1 and TRBJ2-3; 9 positions agree with TRBD1. This CDR3 has 16 residues. CDR1 MGHRA and CDR2 YSYEKL come from the germline V gene. J was trimmed by 2 bases and V by 0 bases; bases with no gene match: 3. CDR3 sequence: CASSQDWTGATDTQYF. CDR3 sequence (DNA): TGCGCCAGCAGCCAAGATTGGACAGGGGCCACAGATACGCAGTATTTT.

With respect to this clonotype: One end of the junction varies from germline; a read error may be responsible. The chain links TRBV5-6 to TRBJ1-5; D unresolved. CDR1 is SGHDT and CDR2 is YYEEEE in the germline V gene. The CDR3 is 15 residues long. The CDR3 coding sequence is TGTGCCGGCAGCTTGATGGTGGGCAGCAATCAGCCCCAGCATTTT. It yields the protein CAGSLMVGSNQPQHF.

This rearrangement joins TRBV19 to TRBJ2-3; D remains ambiguous. V was trimmed by 0 bases and J by 0 bases, leaving 7 bases between them. Looked up from germline, CDR1 is LNHDA and CDR2 is SQIVND (reference sequence). This CDR3 contains 15 residues. CDR3 loop: CASSIEAASTDTQYF. CDR3 nucleotides: TGTGCCAGTAGTATAGAGGCGGCTAGCACAGATACGCAGTATTTT.